What follows describes a single T cell receptor beta chain. The study recruited people aged 18 to 89 years across around 23 US areas. In the original analysis: Amplification of reference gene primers was used by the study to estimate nucleated cell counts. Generated by immunoSEQ multiplex PCR, the TCRdb table keeps only in-frame clones and is missing some. The V and J calls and clone size are taken from that table; D and trimming were inferred from the DNA. The repertoire has about 480,000 clones, around 87% of them found once; the top ten carry 1.5% to 2%. This record belongs to a study of blood T cell repertoires in COVID-19. Study-level background: The United States, Italy and Spain were the sources of the acute and convalescent COVID-19 samples. Sources were T cells, B-cell-depleted T cells, or PBMCs; the material itself was cDNA or gDNA.

This clonotype was obtained from a middle-aged woman who had recovered from COVID-19. Sequenced sample: PBMCs or T cells enriched from blood (not recorded which).

The chain's CDR3 is CASSYFPTRSKTQYF. The CDR3 nucleotides read TGTGCCAGCAGTTACTTCCCCACTAGATCAAAGACCCAGTACTTC. V is TRBV6-2 or TRBV6-3 and J is TRBJ2-5, with D tentatively TRBD2 (5 bases). Germline CDR1 reads MNHEY; CDR2 reads SVGEGT. Trimming cost V 1 base and J 6 bases, with 15 bases left between them. The CDR3 contains 15 residues.